This is a list of T cell receptor beta chains from one sample in a study of blood T cells in healthy people across ages. TCRdb fed the 5' RACE reads into MiXCR, producing one record per CDR3 protein. Of 600,000 to 650,000 distinct CDR3 sequences listed, approximately 50% were seen once; the top ten hold 30% to 40%. The sample taken for sequencing was blood. These receptors were collected from a man aged 60 to 75 in good health. The CDR3 runs from the conserved cysteine through the conserved F or W. Clone size is shown for a subset of rows, as once, few, many or a class of expanded clone.

V gene	J gene	CDR3 length	clone size	CDR3 protein
TRBV12-3/TRBV12-4	TRBJ1-1	15	.	CASSPTGDKNTEAFF
TRBV9	TRBJ2-3	15	.	CASGARQGGTDTQYF
TRBV7-2	TRBJ2-7	16	few	CASSLASAGGSNEQYF
TRBV12-3/TRBV12-4	TRBJ2-1	14	few	CASTRGGSYNEQFF
TRBV10-3	TRBJ2-5	15	.	CAISESGQGGETQYF
TRBV12-3/TRBV12-4	TRBJ2-5	15	.	CASSRGLAGVETQYF
TRBV15	TRBJ1-4	15	.	CATSRDPTGGEKLFF
TRBV2	TRBJ1-5	15	few	CASSEGGRGNQPQHF
TRBV10-1	TRBJ2-1	13	few	CASSEWGVNEQFF
TRBV4-2	TRBJ2-7	17	.	CASSPKIGGGPGNEQYF
TRBV15	TRBJ1-6	16	.	CATSRDLNLAGSPLHF
TRBV2	TRBJ2-5	9	few	CASMNPQYF
TRBV12-3/TRBV12-4	TRBJ1-2	12	.	CASSLTTYGYTF
TRBV11-2	TRBJ1-1	15	.	CASSPRTGGITEAFF
TRBV10-2	TRBJ2-1	14	.	CASSGTSGRNEQFF
TRBV5-1	TRBJ2-5	15	few	CASSTGQGGQETQYF
TRBV29-1	TRBJ1-2	14	few	CSVTQGGPGYGYTF
TRBV5-1	TRBJ1-1	13	.	CASSYTGNTEAFF
TRBV12-3/TRBV12-4	TRBJ1-2	14	.	CASSPGGRFYGYTF
TRBV2	TRBJ2-1	14	few	CASRQGAIGDEQFF
TRBV7-9	TRBJ1-4	13	.	CASSAQPNEELFF
TRBV20-1	TRBJ2-1	12	.	CSPRGILDEQFF
TRBV27	TRBJ1-2	14	.	CASSLDAQGDGYTF
TRBV3-1	TRBJ2-5	14	few	CASSHLGTKETQYF
TRBV5-1	TRBJ1-1	16	.	CASSSDRVDMNTEAFF
TRBV3-1	TRBJ2-7	15	once	CASSSPAMSSYEQYF
TRBV14	TRBJ2-3	16	.	CASSQFTSGRLDTQYF
TRBV5-1	TRBJ1-2	15	few	CASSFTGTGSYGYTF
TRBV29-1	TRBJ2-7	13	few	CSVMDRASYEQYF
TRBV4-1	TRBJ1-2	17	.	CASSQDPGTGSSYGYTF
TRBV25-1	TRBJ2-7	16	few	CASSGLSTGGSYEQYF
TRBV9	TRBJ2-1	15	.	CASSVNLAGGLEQFF
TRBV20-1	TRBJ1-1	17	.	CSARFPTGGGVNTEAFF
TRBV28	TRBJ2-1	15	.	CASNRPGQGYNEQFF
TRBV12-3/TRBV12-4	TRBJ1-4	15	.	CASSLLGRGTEKLFF
TRBV12-3/TRBV12-4	TRBJ2-1	15	.	CASSLGQEACNEQFF
TRBV5-1	.	14	once	CASSDPRGRYEQYF
TRBV20-1	TRBJ2-3	13	.	CSASGGAGDTQYF
TRBV28	TRBJ2-7	15	.	CASSPGGTSGDMQYF
TRBV7-2	TRBJ2-7	15	.	CASTPGSAGVGEQYF
TRBV5-1	TRBJ1-1	15	.	CASSLTTGGGTEAFF
TRBV5-1	TRBJ2-5	17	.	CASSTGLAGVLYETQYF
TRBV20-1	TRBJ1-1	14	once	CSAPGGVGYTEAFF
TRBV6-2/TRBV6-3	TRBJ2-2	15	.	CASTMGQAHTGELFF
TRBV10-3	.	14	.	CAISEGGGWETQYF
TRBV6-2/TRBV6-3	TRBJ2-5	14	.	CASSGAGGSYEQYF
TRBV9	TRBJ2-5	17	.	CASSVGSMGGHQETQYF
TRBV10-3	TRBJ1-2	14	.	CATWGTGGNYGYTF
TRBV29-1	TRBJ2-1	17	few	CNRKLRPTRGFRNEQFF
TRBV12-3/TRBV12-4	TRBJ2-5	13	.	CASGTSGEETQYF
TRBV20-1	TRBJ2-1	17	.	CSARDQRTGAGYNEQFF
TRBV5-1	.	13	few	CASSLERNYEQYF
TRBV10-1	TRBJ1-1	13	.	CASSESGFTEAFF
TRBV21-1	TRBJ1-6	14	.	CASRNGQGNSPLHF
TRBV4-1	TRBJ1-5	16	.	CASSQEGGILNQPQHF
TRBV6-6	TRBJ2-1	15	.	CASSYLASGGNEQFF
TRBV4-2	TRBJ2-4	14	few	CASSQDASKNIQYF